This TCR beta chain was identified during a study of T cell repertoires in cytomegalovirus infection. Study-level background: From public TCR beta signatures came an indication of both CMV infection and matching HLA type.

CDR1 is MNHEY and CDR2 is SVGEGT in the germline V gene. V was clipped by 5 bases and J by 6 bases; unmatched bases: 8. CDR3 size: 17 residues. This clonotype was counted at least ten times. As yet, its antigen is unknown. TCRdb fed the reads into MiXCR, producing one record per CDR3 protein. The table lists 250,000 or so distinct CDR3 sequences, over 9% of them singletons. Study findings and constraints: Identification of carriers of CMV plus the relevant HLA was performed using cumulative public TCR beta family frequency.

Sequencing was done on a sample of PBMCs. This clonotype was obtained from a human donor in good health (CMV status not recorded). Some clones in this sample may be carry-over from other donors' samples. This chain uses TRBV6-2 or TRBV6-3 with TRBJ2-2, with 14 positions matching TRBD2. CDR3 amino acids: CASSQGLAGERPGELFF. Written as DNA, the CDR3 is TGTGCCAGCAGTCAGGGACTAGCGGGGGAACGGCCCGGGGAGCTGTTTTTT.